The next 16 T cell receptor beta chains were all read from a single sample in a study of regulatory T cells in long-lasting Graves disease. Investigators prepared the TCR beta libraries by applying iRepertoire HTBI primers and Arm-PCR of CDR3 regions. TCRdb passed the multiplex PCR reads through MiXCR, listing each CDR3 protein once. This sample has fewer than 550,000 distinct CDR3 sequences, with 20% to 25% found just once. Indicated time point: persistent/refractory GD, antithyroid drugs over 5 years with positive TRAb. The TCR library used RNA extracted from PBMCs. The sequenced sample was peripheral blood mononuclear cells (PBMCs), obtained when the disease was refractory, from a patient treated with antithyroid drugs. These receptors were obtained from a female donor with Graves disease.

This clonotype was detected only once. This chain joins TRBV7-9 and TRBJ1-4; 10 nucleotides align to TRBD1. Germline V gene data show CDR1 as SEHNR and CDR2 as FQNEAQ (reference sequence). The ends lost 4 bases at V and 6 bases at J; junction bases unmatched: 8. This CDR3 comprises 16 residues. The CDR3 sequence is CASSSGQGEVDEKLFF. CDR3 coding DNA: TGTGCCAGCAGCTCTGGACAGGGGGAAGTGGATGAAAAACTGTTTTTT.

This clonotype was seen many times. The chain couples TRBV11-2 to TRBJ2-7; D could derive from TRBD1 or TRBD2 (6 bases each). CDR3 length equals 16 residues. The V gene lost 5 bases and the J gene lost 0 bases, with 17 bases spanning the gap. Germline CDR1 and CDR2: SGHAT and FQNNGV. The CDR3 here is CASSPLGGRSSYEQYF. The CDR3 DNA is TGTGCCAGCAGCCCGCTAGGGGGGCGTAGCTCCTACGAGCAGTACTTC.

CDR3 nucleotides: TGTGCACTCGGGGCTAGCACCTACGAGCAGTACTTC. As protein: CALGASTYEQYF. The chain joins TRBV28 to TRBJ2-7; either TRBD1 or TRBD2 may supply D (5 bases each). The CDR3 is made up of 12 amino acids. The germline V gene encodes CDR1 MDHEN and CDR2 SYDVKM.

V and J are TRBV27 and TRBJ1-1; D not resolved. This CDR3 has 14 amino acids. Germline V CDR1 and CDR2: MNHEY, SMNVEV (reference sequence). V dropped 5 bases and J dropped 0 bases, with 10 bases sitting between them. CDR3 in amino acids: CASSDIRVNTEAFF. As DNA, the CDR3 is TGTGCCAGCAGTGATATACGGGTGAACACTGAAGCTTTCTTT.

The chain has TRBV28 and TRBJ2-5; 9 positions match TRBD1. CDR1 MDHEN and CDR2 SYDVKM come from the germline V gene. CDR3 length: 17 amino acids. The V gene end was trimmed by 2 bases and the J gene end by 1 base; junction bases not matched to a gene: 8. CDR3: CASSLILGQGTQETQYF. For the CDR3, the DNA is TGTGCCAGCAGTTTAATCCTGGGACAGGGCACCCAAGAGACCCAGTACTTC.

In this sample, this clonotype turned up many times. V usage is TRBV27 and J usage is TRBJ1-2; 8 nucleotides line up with TRBD1. V lost 4 bases to trimming and J lost 5 bases; unmatched junction nucleotides: 6. CDR1 is MNHEY, CDR2 SMNVEV, per germline (reference sequence). The CDR3 spans 14 residues. The chain's CDR3 is CASSYGQGRYGYTF. DNA of the CDR3: TGTGCCAGCAGTTATGGACAGGGCCGGTATGGCTACACCTTC.

To note about this clonotype: A much bigger clone sits one base away, suggesting this may be a read error. Here the CDR3 omits its conserved ending phenylalanine or tryptophan, so a read error is the likely source. The J gene is TRBJ2-5, the V gene TRBV27; D is uncertain. The CDR3 has 13 amino acids. Trimming removed 5 bases from V and 0 bases from J, with 7 bases in between. CDR1 and CDR2 (germline): MNHEY, SMNVEV (reference sequence). The CDR3 nucleotides read TGTGCCAGCAGTCCAATGTACCAAGAGACCCAGTACTCC. It yields the protein CASSPMYQETQYS.

Regarding this clonotype: Being one base from a much bigger clone, this may be a read error. This chain joins TRBV6-1 and TRBJ2-7, with 9 positions matching TRBD1. The CDR3 is made up of 15 amino acids. Germline V gene sequence: CDR1 MNHNS, CDR2 SASEGT. CDR3 amino acids: CASHKGTGMTYERYF. In nucleotides, the CDR3 is TGTGCCAGCCATAAGGGGACAGGGATGACCTACGAGCGGTACTTC.

The chain is built from TRBV7-3 and TRBJ2-5; D assignment may be TRBD1 or TRBD2 (6 bases each). Trimming left V 4 bases short and J 1 base short, with 13 bases between. The germline V gene encodes CDR1 SGHTA and CDR2 FQGTGA. The CDR3 has 15 residues. The CDR3 loop reads CASSSTGAPQETQYF. The CDR3 DNA reads TGTGCCAGCAGCTCCACGGGGGCCCCCCAAGAGACCCAGTACTTC.

This clonotype was picked up many times. The V gene is TRBV6-1, the J gene TRBJ1-1; 8 nucleotides match TRBD1. CDR1 is MNHNS, CDR2 SASEGT, per germline. The CDR3 length is 13 residues. Losses at the gene ends were 6 bases for V and 4 bases for J; bases not matched to a gene: 4. The CDR3 sequence is CASRKTGGTEAFF. The CDR3, as DNA: TGTGCCAGCAGAAAAACAGGGGGCACTGAAGCTTTCTTT.

The chain is built from TRBV12-3 or TRBV12-4 and TRBJ1-3; D call uncertain. Between the trimmed V and J ends, which lost 5 bases and 1 base, there was a span of 18 bases. This CDR3 has 17 amino acids. CDR3 in DNA: TGTGCCAGCAGTCCTTTTTCAGGACGGTTATCTGGAAACACCATATATTTT. It encodes CASSPFSGRLSGNTIYF.

This clonotype has just a few counts. The gene calls are TRBV27 and TRBJ2-7; D unclear. V lost 4 bases, J lost 3 bases, and 13 bases lay in between. This CDR3 region has 14 residues. The germline V gene has CDR1 MNHEY and CDR2 SMNVEV (reference sequence). This chain's CDR3 is CASSSNQIGYEQYF. CDR3 nucleotide sequence: TGTGCCAGCAGTTCGAACCAAATCGGCTACGAGCAGTACTTC.

The rearrangement uses TRBV7-9 and TRBJ2-5; D gene uncertain. This CDR3 region has 14 residues. The ends were cut back, 2 bases at V and 4 bases at J, with 11 bases in the middle. In germline, CDR1 is SEHNR, CDR2 FQNEAQ (reference sequence). Written as DNA, the CDR3 is TGTGCCAGCAGCTTAAGTTGGGCAGGAGAGACCCAGTACTTC. Translation: CASSLSWAGETQYF.

The chain is built from TRBV2 and TRBJ2-1, with TRBD2 matching 9 bases. The CDR3 runs 16 residues. From germline, CDR1 is SNHLY and CDR2 FYNNEI. The trim removed 0 bases at V and 8 bases at J, leaving 8 bases unmatched. The CDR3 DNA reads as TGTGCCAGCAGTGAAGCGGCGGCGGGGGGGGCGCATGAGCAGTTCTTC. Protein product: CASSEAAAGGAHEQFF.

This clonotype was detected only a few times. The genes are TRBV15 and TRBJ2-2; TRBD1 might be the D (5 bases). Trimming removed 3 bases from V and 6 bases from J, with 14 bases in between. The germline CDR1 and CDR2 sequences are LNHNV and YYDKDF (reference sequence). The CDR3 extends over 15 amino acids. The CDR3 DNA reads as TGTGCCACCAGCAGCAGGACACCCGACGCCGGGGAGCTGTTTTTT. Translation: CATSSRTPDAGELFF.

The chain couples TRBV13 to TRBJ2-2, with D perhaps matching TRBD1 (5 bases). Germline loops: CDR1 PRHDT, CDR2 FYEKMQ (reference sequence). The V and J ends lost 3 bases and 0 bases respectively, with 17 bases between them. There are 18 residues in the CDR3. This CDR3 is CASSLLDRRSSNTGELFF. The CDR3 nucleotides read TGTGCCAGCAGCTTGCTAGACAGACGATCGTCGAACACCGGGGAGCTGTTTTTT.